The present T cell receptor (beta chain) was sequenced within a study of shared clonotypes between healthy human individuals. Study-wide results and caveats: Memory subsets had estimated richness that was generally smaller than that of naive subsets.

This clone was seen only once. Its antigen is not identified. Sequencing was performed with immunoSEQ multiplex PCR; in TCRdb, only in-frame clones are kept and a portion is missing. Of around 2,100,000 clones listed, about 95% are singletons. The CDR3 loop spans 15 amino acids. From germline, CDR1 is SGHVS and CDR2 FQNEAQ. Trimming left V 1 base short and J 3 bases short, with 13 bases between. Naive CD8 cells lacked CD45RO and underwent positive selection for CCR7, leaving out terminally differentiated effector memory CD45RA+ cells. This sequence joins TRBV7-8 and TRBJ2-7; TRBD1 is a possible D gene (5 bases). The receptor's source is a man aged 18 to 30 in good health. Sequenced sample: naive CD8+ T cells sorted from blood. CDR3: CASSLGPDTFYEQYF. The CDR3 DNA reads TGTGCCAGCAGCTTAGGTCCGGACACCTTCTACGAGCAGTACTTC.